This record looks at one TCR beta chain sequence and its context. This entry is derived from a study of blood T cell repertoires in COVID-19. At the level of the study: Material from acute and convalescent COVID-19 was sourced from the United States, Italy and Spain.

Clones were sequenced by immunoSEQ multiplex PCR, and TCRdb holds only the in-frame ones, with some missing. The sample carries about 220,000 clones, 83% recorded once. Germline values: CDR1 DFQATT, CDR2 SNEGSKA (reference sequence). Germline trimming cut 3 bases from V and 1 base from J; bases unmatched to any gene: 5. This CDR3 has 14 amino acids. Recruitment covered about 25 US areas and drew participants whose ages spanned roughly 18 to 90 years. Participant-given clinical history determined each cohort assignment. People in the exposed group encountered a COVID-19 case within 2 weeks before entering the study.

This TCR derives from a woman aged 45-65 years who had been exposed to COVID-19. The chain has TRBV20-1 and TRBJ1-1; 7 bases line up with TRBD1. The sample taken for sequencing was PBMCs or T cells enriched from blood (not recorded which). Here the CDR3 reads CSASKGARNTEAFF. The CDR3 coding sequence is TGCAGTGCTAGTAAGGGGGCGCGGAACACTGAAGCTTTCTTT.